This T cell receptor beta chain was captured in a study of T-cell reconstitution after alpha-beta-depleted transplantation in children. Study findings and constraints: Counts and diversity of T cells one year after transplant came mostly from newly produced T cells. In patients about two months after transplant, alpha-beta T cells reportedly arose from several hundred expanded graft clones. Surviving recipient T cells and thymic progenitors produced the high day-60 TCRbeta diversity seen in some patients.

A note on this clonotype: Its antigen is unidentified.

As it was prepared, the TCRbeta library received unique molecular identifiers. TCRdb reprocessed the PCR reads via MiXCR and lists one record per CDR3 protein. This sample has around 960,000 distinct CDR3 sequences; roughly 29% occur once, and the top ten carry 28%. CDR3 size: 14 residues. Germline V CDR1 and CDR2: SGHRS, YFSETQ. The V end was cut by 7 bases, the J end by 2 bases, with 14 bases between. The source of this sequence is a boy in the first two years of life who had a stem cell transplant for SCID, so the T cells may come from the graft donor. The sample here was PBMCs, mostly from graft donor cells, taken 360 days after TCRalphabeta/CD19-depleted stem cell transplant. The rearrangement uses TRBV5-1 and TRBJ2-3; weak D call: TRBD2 (7 bases). CDR3 DNA sequence: TGCGCCAGCCTGGCGGGGGCTTACACAGATACGCAGTATTTT. This gives the protein CASLAGAYTDTQYF.